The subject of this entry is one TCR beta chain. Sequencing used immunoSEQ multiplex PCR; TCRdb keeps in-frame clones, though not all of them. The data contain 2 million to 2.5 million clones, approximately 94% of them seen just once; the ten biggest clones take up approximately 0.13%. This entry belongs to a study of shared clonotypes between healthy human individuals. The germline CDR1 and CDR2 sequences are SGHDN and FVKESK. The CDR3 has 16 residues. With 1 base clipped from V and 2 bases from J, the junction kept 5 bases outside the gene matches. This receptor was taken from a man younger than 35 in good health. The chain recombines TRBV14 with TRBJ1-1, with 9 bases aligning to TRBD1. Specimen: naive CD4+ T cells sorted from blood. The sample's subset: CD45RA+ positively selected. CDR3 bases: TGTGCCAGCAGCCAAGTAACAGGGGGCCGAAACACTGAAGCTTTCTTT. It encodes CASSQVTGGRNTEAFF.